This T cell receptor (beta chain) is from a study of cytomegalovirus exposure and HLA in healthy donors. This clone was observed a handful of times. What it binds is unknown. Study outcomes and limitations: CMV antigen specificity of three CMV-associated chains was confirmed in vitro. For cytomegalovirus status, the classifier reportedly gave diagnoses with high specificity and sensitivity.

V lost 1 base and J 4 bases, leaving 13 bases between the germline ends. The CDR3 totals 15 residues. Per germline, CDR1 LGHNA and CDR2 YSLEER. Assay: immunoSEQ multiplex PCR; the TCRdb copy retains only in-frame clones and omits some. The sample lists 150,000 to 200,000 clones; around 86% were seen once. The receptor's source is a man between 18 and 29 years old in good health and CMV-seropositive. Source material: PBMCs. The rearrangement links TRBV4-3 to TRBJ1-2; possibly TRBD1 for D (6 bases). This CDR3 reads CASSQGQDSSYGYTF. Here the CDR3 DNA reads TGCGCCAGCAGCCAAGGTCAGGACAGTTCCTATGGCTACACCTTC.